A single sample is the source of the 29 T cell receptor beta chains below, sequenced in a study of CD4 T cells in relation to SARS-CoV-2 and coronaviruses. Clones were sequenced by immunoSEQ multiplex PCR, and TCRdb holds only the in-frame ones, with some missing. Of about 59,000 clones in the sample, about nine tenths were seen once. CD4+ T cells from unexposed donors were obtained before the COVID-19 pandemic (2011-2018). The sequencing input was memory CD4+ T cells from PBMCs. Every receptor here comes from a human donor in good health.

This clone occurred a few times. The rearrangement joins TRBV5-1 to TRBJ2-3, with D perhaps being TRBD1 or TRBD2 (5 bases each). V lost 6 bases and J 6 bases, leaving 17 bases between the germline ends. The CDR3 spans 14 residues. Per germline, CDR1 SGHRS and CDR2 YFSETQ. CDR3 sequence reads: CASTFGAPPDTQYF. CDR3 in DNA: TGCGCCAGCACCTTCGGGGCACCTCCGGATACGCAGTATTTT.

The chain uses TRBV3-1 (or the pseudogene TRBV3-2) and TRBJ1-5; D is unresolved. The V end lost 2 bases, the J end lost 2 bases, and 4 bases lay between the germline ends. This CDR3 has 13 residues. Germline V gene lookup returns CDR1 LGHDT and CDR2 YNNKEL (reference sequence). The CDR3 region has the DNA TGTGCCAGCAGCCAACTTCGCAATCAGCCCCAGCATTTT. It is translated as CASSQLRNQPQHF.

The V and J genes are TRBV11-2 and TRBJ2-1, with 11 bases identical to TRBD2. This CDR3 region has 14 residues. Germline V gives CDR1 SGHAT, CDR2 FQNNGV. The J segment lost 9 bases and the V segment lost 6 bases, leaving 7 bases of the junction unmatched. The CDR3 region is CASSYLLAGGEQFF. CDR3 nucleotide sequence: TGTGCCAGCAGTTACCTTCTAGCGGGAGGTGAGCAGTTCTTC. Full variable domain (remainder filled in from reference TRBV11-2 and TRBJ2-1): EAGVAQSPRYKIIEKRQSVAFWCNPISGHATLYWYQQILGQGPKLLIQFQNNGVVDDSQLPKDRFSAERLKGVDSTLKIQPAKLEDSAVYLCASSYLLAGGEQFFGPGTRLTVL.

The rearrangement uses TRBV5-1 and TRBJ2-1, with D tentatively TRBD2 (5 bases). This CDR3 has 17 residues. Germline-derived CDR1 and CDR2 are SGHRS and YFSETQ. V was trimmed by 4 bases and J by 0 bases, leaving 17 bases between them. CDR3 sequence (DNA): TGCGCCAGCAGCCCACTTGGGCGGGCGAGCTCCTACAATGAGCAGTTCTTC. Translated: CASSPLGRASSYNEQFF.

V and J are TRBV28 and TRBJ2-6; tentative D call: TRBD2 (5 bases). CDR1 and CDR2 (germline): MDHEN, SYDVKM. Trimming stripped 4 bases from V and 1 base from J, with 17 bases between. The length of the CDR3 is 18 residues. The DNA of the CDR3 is TGTGCCAGCAGTTCCCCCGGCGGGTCCCAATCTGGGGCCAACGTCCTGACTTTC. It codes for CASSSPGGSQSGANVLTF.

This CDR3 reads CASSLVADNTEAFF. As DNA, the CDR3 is TGCGCCAGCAGCTTGGTGGCGGATAACACTGAAGCTTTCTTT. The genes are TRBV5-1 and TRBJ1-1; D is unclear. The length of the CDR3 is 14 residues. V gave up 0 bases and J gave up 2 bases, with 8 bases separating them. Germline CDR1 and CDR2: SGHRS and YFSETQ.

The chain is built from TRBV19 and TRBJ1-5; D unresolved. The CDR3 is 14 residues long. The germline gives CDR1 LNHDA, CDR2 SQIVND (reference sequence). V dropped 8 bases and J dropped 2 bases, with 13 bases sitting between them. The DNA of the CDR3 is TGTGCCAGTGCTCCCGGGGAGGGCAATCAGCCCCAGCATTTT. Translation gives CASAPGEGNQPQHF.

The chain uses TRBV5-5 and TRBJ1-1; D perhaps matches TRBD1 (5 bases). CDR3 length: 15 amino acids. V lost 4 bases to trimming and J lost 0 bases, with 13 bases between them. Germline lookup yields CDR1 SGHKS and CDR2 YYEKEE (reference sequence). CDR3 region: CASSPSTTVNTEAFF. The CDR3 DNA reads TGTGCCAGCAGCCCGTCTACGACAGTGAACACTGAAGCTTTCTTT.

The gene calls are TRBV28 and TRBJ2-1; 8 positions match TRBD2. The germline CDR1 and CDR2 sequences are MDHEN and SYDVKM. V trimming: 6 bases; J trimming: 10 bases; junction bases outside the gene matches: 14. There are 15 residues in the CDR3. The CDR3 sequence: CASSPPTSGASEQFF. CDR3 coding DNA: TGTGCCAGCAGCCCCCCCACTAGCGGAGCCAGCGAGCAGTTCTTC.

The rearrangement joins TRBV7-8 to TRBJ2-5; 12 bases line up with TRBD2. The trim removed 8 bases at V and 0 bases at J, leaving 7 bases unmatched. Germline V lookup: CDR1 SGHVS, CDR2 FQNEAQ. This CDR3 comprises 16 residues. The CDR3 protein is CASGVRTSGDQETQYF. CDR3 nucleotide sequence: TGTGCCAGCGGGGTTCGGACTAGCGGGGACCAAGAGACCCAGTACTTC.

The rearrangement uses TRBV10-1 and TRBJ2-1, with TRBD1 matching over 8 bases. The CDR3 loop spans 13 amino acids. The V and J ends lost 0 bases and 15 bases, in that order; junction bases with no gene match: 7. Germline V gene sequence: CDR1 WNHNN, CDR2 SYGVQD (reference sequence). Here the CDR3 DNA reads TGCGCCAGCAGTGAGTCAGGGACAGGAATTCGGTTCTTC. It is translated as CASSESGTGIRFF.

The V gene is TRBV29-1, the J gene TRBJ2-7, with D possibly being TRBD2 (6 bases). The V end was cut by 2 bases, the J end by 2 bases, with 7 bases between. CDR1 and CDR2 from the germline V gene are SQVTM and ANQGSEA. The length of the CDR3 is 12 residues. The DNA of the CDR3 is TGCAGCGTTGAATGGGGGGCCTACGAGCAGTACTTC. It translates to CSVEWGAYEQYF.

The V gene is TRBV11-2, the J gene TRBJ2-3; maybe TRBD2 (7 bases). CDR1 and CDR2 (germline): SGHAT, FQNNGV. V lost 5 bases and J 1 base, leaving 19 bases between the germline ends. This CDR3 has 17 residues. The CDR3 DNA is TGTGCCAGCAGCGGGGTGGGAGGGGGTCGTGGCACAGATACGCAGTATTTT. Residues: CASSGVGGGRGTDTQYF.

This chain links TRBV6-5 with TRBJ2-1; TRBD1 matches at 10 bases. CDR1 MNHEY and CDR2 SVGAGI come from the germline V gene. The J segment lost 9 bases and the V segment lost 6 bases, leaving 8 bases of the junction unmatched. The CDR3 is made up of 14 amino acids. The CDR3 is CASSPGGQGFEQFF. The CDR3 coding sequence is TGTGCCAGCAGCCCCGGGGGACAGGGGTTTGAGCAGTTCTTC.

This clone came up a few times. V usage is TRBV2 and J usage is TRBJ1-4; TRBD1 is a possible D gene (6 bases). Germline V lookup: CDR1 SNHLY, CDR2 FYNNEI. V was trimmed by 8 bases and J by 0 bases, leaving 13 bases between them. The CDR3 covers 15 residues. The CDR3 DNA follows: TGTGCCAGCGCCGGGACACTTGCAACTAATGAAAAACTGTTTTTT. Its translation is CASAGTLATNEKLFF.

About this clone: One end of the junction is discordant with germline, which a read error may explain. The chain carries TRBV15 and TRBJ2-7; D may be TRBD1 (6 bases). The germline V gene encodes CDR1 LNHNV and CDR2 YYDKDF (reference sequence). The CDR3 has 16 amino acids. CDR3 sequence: CATSRDRDKRLYEQYF. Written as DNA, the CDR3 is TGTGCCACCAGCCGAGACCGGGACAAGCGCCTCTACGAGCAGTACTTC.

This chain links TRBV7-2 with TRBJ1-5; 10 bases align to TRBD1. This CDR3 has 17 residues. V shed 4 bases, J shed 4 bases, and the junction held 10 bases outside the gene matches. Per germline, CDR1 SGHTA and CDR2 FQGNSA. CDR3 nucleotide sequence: TGTGCCAGCAGCTGGGGGCCGGACAGGGGGAGTAATCAGCCCCAGCATTTT. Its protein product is CASSWGPDRGSNQPQHF.

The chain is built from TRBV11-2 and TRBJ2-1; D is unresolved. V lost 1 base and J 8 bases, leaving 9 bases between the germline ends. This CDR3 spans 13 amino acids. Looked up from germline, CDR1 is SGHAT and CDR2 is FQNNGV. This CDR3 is CASSLAGVHEQFF. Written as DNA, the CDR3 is TGTGCCAGCAGCTTAGCGGGCGTCCATGAGCAGTTCTTC.

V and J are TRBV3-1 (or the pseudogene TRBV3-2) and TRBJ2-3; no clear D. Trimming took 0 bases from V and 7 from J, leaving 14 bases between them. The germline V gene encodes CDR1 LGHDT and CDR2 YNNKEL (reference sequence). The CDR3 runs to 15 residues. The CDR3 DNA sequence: TGTGCCAGCAGCCAAGAAGCTGGGGATATACATACGCAGTATTTT. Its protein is CASSQEAGDIHTQYF.

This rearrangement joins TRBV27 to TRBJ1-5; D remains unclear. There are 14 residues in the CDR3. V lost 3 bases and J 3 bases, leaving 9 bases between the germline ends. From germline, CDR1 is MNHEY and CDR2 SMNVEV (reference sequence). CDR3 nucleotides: TGTGCCAGCAGTTTCATGCAGAACAATCAGCCCCAGCATTTT. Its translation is CASSFMQNNQPQHF.

The CDR3 region has the DNA TGTGCCAGTTGTTCGGACCGAGCCTACGAGCAGTACTTC. It codes for CASCSDRAYEQYF. This chain connects TRBV2 to TRBJ2-7; no definite D call. The V gene's germline CDR1 is SNHLY and CDR2 FYNNEI. This CDR3 has 13 residues. Trimming pared 9 bases from V and 2 bases from J, leaving 14 bases between.

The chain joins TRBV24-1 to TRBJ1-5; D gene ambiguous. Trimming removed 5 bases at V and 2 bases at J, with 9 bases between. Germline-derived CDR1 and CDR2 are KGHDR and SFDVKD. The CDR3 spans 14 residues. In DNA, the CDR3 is TGTGCCACCAGTGCCGCCAAGGGCAATCAGCCCCAGCATTTT. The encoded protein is CATSAAKGNQPQHF.

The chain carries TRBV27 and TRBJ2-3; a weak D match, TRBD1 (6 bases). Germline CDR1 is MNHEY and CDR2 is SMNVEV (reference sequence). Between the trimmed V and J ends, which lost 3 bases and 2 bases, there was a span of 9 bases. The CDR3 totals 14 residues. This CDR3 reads CASSFQGTTDTQYF. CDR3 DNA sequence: TGTGCCAGCAGTTTTCAGGGGACCACAGATACGCAGTATTTT.

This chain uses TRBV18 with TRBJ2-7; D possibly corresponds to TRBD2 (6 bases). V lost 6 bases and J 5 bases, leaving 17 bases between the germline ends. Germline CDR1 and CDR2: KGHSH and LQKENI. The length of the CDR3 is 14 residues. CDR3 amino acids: CASSPTAGSHEQYF. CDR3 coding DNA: TGTGCCAGCTCCCCGACCGCGGGGTCCCACGAGCAGTACTTC.

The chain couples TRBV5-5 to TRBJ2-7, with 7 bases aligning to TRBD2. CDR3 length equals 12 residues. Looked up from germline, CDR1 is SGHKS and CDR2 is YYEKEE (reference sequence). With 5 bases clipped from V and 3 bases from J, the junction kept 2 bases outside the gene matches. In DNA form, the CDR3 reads TGTGCCAGCAGGAAGCGGGACTACGAGCAGTACTTC. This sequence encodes CASRKRDYEQYF.

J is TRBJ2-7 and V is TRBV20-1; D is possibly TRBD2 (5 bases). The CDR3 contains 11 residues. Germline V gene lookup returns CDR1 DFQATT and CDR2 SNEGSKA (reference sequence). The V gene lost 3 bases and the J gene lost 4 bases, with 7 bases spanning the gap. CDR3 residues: CSASRGYEQYF. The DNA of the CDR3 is TGCAGTGCTAGCCGGGGTTACGAGCAGTACTTC.

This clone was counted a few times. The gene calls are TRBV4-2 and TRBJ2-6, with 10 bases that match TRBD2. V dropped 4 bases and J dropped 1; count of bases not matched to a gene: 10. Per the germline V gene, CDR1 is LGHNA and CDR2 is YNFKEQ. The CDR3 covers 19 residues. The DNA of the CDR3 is TGTGCCAGCAGCCCGGCCCCCGGGACTAGCGTATCTGGGGCCAACGTCCTGACTTTC. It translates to CASSPAPGTSVSGANVLTF.

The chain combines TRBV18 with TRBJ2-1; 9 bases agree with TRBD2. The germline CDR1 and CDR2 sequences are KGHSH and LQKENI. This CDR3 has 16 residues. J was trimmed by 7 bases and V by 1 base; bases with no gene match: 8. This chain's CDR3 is CASSPQGAGGPNEQFF. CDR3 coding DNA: TGTGCCAGCTCACCACAGGGGGCGGGAGGGCCAAATGAGCAGTTCTTC.

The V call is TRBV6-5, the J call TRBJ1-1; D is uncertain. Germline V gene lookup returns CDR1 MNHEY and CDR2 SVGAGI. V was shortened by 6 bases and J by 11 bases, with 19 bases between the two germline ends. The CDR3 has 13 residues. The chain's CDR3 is CASRYAPSTAAFF. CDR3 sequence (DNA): TGTGCCAGCAGGTACGCCCCTTCCACAGCCGCTTTCTTT.